The entry below gives a single TCR beta chain sequence along with its context. Its antigen is still unknown. These data come from a study of shared clonotypes between healthy human individuals. On the study more broadly: Donors, aged 18 to 49, were a couple of women and three men.

Whole-study results and caveats: Genetic and exposure-history diversity was limited by the few donors. Generally, estimated richness proved larger in naive subsets than it did in memory subsets.

Naive CD8 isolation took CD45RO-negative cells positively selected for CCR7 and excluded terminally differentiated effector memory CD45RA+ cells. Only Caucasian adults living in Nashville, Tennessee served as donors. Produced via immunoSEQ multiplex PCR; TCRdb's table is partial and in-frame only. The sample yields 1.5 million to 2.5 million clones, about 94% seen once. The TCR sequence derives from a man aged 18 to 30 in good health. The sample consisted of naive CD8+ T cells sorted from blood.

Written as DNA, the CDR3 is TGTGCCAGCAGCGCAAGCCCCTCCTACGAGCAGTACTTC. Translation: CASSASPSYEQYF. The chain recombines TRBV5-4 with TRBJ2-7; D is unresolved. This CDR3 is built from 13 residues. Germline V gene lookup returns CDR1 SGHNT and CDR2 YYREEE (reference sequence). Deletions cut 4 bases from V and 0 bases from J, with 8 bases between. Based on the CDR3 plus reference TRBV5-4 and TRBJ2-7, the full variable domain is ETGVTQSPTHLIKTRGQQVTLRCSSQSGHNTVSWYQQALGQGPQFIFQYYREEENGRGNFPPRFSGLQFPNYSSELNVNALELDDSALYLCASSASPSYEQYFGPGTRLTVT.